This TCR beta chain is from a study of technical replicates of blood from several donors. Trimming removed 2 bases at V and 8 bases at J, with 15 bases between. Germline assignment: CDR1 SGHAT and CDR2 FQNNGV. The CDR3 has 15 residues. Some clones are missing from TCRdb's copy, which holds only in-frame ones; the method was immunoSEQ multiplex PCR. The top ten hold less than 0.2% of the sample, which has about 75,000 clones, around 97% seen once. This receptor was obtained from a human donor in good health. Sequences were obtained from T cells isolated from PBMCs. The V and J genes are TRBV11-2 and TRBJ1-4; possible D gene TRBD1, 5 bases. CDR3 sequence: CASSLSWGDTEKLFF. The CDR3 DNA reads TGTGCCAGCAGCTTATCATGGGGGGATACCGAAAAACTGTTTTTT.